This T cell receptor beta chain was found in a study of T cell responses to AZD1222 COVID-19 vaccine. Broader study findings: With two AZD1222 doses given, Spike-specific TCR breadth and depth both rose. Only 5 to 7 AZD1222 recipients tested seropositive at baseline. There were vaccine-associated CD4 TCRs across spike, dominant at 160-218 and 743-854.

On this clone: No antigen is known for it.

The data were produced by immunoSEQ multiplex PCR, yet TCRdb's version contains in-frame clones alone and is incomplete. The data contain around 140,000 clones, 92% of them singletons. This CDR3 region has 13 residues. CDR1 is LGHDT and CDR2 is YNNKEL in the germline V gene (reference sequence). V lost 1 base to trimming and J lost 5 bases, with 7 bases between them. The specimen was peripheral blood, collected 28 days after the second AZD1222 dose. The chain has TRBV3-1 (or the pseudogene TRBV3-2) and TRBJ2-3; D is unclear. The TCR sequence derives from an adult who received the AZD1222 COVID-19 vaccine. CDR3 DNA: TGTGCCAGCAGCCAAGGACCCCGAGATACGCAGTATTTT. It translates to CASSQGPRDTQYF.